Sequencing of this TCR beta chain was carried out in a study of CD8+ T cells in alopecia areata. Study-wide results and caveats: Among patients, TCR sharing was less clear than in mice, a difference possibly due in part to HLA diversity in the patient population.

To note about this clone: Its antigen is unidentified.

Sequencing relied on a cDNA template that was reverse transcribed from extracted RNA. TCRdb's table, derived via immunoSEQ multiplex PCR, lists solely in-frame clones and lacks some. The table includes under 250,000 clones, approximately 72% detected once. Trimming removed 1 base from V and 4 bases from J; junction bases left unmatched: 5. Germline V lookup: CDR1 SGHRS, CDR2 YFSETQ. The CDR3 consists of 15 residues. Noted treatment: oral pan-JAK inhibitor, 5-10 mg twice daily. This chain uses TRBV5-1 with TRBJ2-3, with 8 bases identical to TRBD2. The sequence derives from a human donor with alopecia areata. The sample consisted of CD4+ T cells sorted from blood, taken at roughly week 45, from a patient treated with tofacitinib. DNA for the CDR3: TGCGCCAGCAGCTTGAGTAGCGGGGCCCCAGATACGCAGTATTTT. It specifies CASSLSSGAPDTQYF.